These 29 T cell receptor beta chains were sequenced from one sample in a study of shared clonotypes between healthy human individuals. Clones were sequenced by immunoSEQ multiplex PCR, and TCRdb holds only the in-frame ones, with some missing. The sample lists 950,000 to 1,300,000 clones; around 76% were seen once. The sample consisted of memory CD4+ T cells sorted from blood. Subset described: CD45RA-negative fraction. These TCRs come from a man aged 18 to 29 in good health.

This chain connects TRBV19 to TRBJ1-2, with TRBD1 identical over 12 bases. The CDR3 extends over 15 amino acids. Trimming cost V 6 bases and J 14 bases; bases outside gene matches: 16. Per the germline V gene, CDR1 is LNHDA and CDR2 is SQIVND (reference sequence). CDR3 sequence reads: CASSPLPGQGARGTF. In DNA form, the CDR3 reads TGTGCCAGTAGCCCCCTACCGGGACAGGGGGCTCGCGGGACCTTC.

CDR3 loop: CASRVMDTSYGYTF. CDR3 in DNA: TGTGCCAGCAGGGTTATGGACACATCCTATGGCTACACCTTC. The chain links TRBV2 to TRBJ1-2; D is possibly TRBD1 (5 bases). With 6 bases removed from V and 4 bases from J, the gap between germline ends came to 15 bases. Germline V gives CDR1 SNHLY, CDR2 FYNNEI. The CDR3 extends over 14 amino acids.

This clone has at least ten counts. The chain combines TRBV5-1 with TRBJ2-1; TRBD1 matches at 8 bases. The CDR3 is 16 amino acids. Trimming took 1 base from V and 1 from J; bases not matched to a gene: 4. Germline CDR1 reads SGHRS; CDR2 reads YFSETQ. The CDR3 region has the DNA TGCGCCAGCAGCTTGTCTCGACAGGGGTCCTACAATGAGCAGTTCTTC. This translates into CASSLSRQGSYNEQFF.

This clone was seen a few times. CDR3 sequence (DNA): TGTGCCAGCAGCAAAGCGAAGCAAGAGACCCAGTACTTC. Encoded protein: CASSKAKQETQYF. This sequence joins TRBV21-1 and TRBJ2-5. TRBV21-1 is designated a pseudogene. The CDR3 is made up of 13 amino acids.

This clone was observed many times. The rearrangement joins TRBV2 to TRBJ2-3; D is perhaps TRBD1 or TRBD2 (5 bases each). Between the trimmed V and J ends, which lost 3 bases and 5 bases, there was a span of 12 bases. This CDR3 contains 14 residues. The germline V gene encodes CDR1 SNHLY and CDR2 FYNNEI. This CDR3 reads CASSEWWDQDTQYF. In nucleotides, the CDR3 is TGTGCCAGCAGTGAGTGGTGGGACCAAGATACGCAGTATTTT.

In this sample, this clone turned up a few times. This sequence joins TRBV5-4 and TRBJ2-7, with 7 nucleotides matching TRBD2. V shed 4 bases and J 3 bases; nucleotides not matched to a gene: 10. The germline V gene has CDR1 SGHNT and CDR2 YYREEE (reference sequence). CDR3 size: 15 residues. The CDR3: CASSQSGKGNYEQYF. The CDR3 nucleotides are TGTGCCAGCAGCCAAAGCGGGAAAGGGAACTACGAGCAGTACTTC.

V usage is TRBV2 and J usage is TRBJ2-7; 14 bases agree with TRBD2. Looked up from germline, CDR1 is SNHLY and CDR2 is FYNNEI. The J segment lost 7 bases and the V segment lost 8 bases, leaving 7 bases of the junction unmatched. The CDR3 length is 14 residues. DNA for the CDR3: TGTGCCAGCGGGGGACTAGCGGGAGCTGGAGAGCAGTACTTC. Residues: CASGGLAGAGEQYF.

The chain combines TRBV5-1 with TRBJ2-1; the D call may be TRBD1 or TRBD2 (6 bases each). Germline V CDR1 and CDR2: SGHRS, YFSETQ. Trimming removed 0 bases from V and 8 bases from J, with 12 bases in between. The CDR3 totals 14 residues. Here the CDR3 reads CASSLVPGAYEQFF. DNA of the CDR3: TGCGCCAGCAGCTTGGTTCCGGGGGCCTATGAGCAGTTCTTC.

The V and J genes are TRBV18 and TRBJ1-2, with 10 bases fitting TRBD1. V was pared by 3 bases and J by 4 bases, with 2 bases of the junction left unmatched. The CDR3 sequence is 14 residues long. Germline V gene lookup returns CDR1 KGHSH and CDR2 LQKENI. The CDR3 region has the DNA TGTGCCAGCTCACCGGGACAGGGGCGCTATGGCTACACCTTC. This gives the protein CASSPGQGRYGYTF.

The genes are TRBV4-1 and TRBJ1-5; no reliable D call. Germline loops: CDR1 MGHRA, CDR2 YSYEKL. V lost 1 base to trimming and J lost 8 bases, with 18 bases between them. The CDR3 loop spans 16 amino acids. Written as DNA, the CDR3 is TGCGCCAGCAGCCAAGGCGGTAGAGTGGGGATGGAGCCCCAGCATTTT. This translates into CASSQGGRVGMEPQHF.

The V and J genes are TRBV19 and TRBJ1-1; a weak D match, TRBD1 (5 bases). CDR1 LNHDA and CDR2 SQIVND come from the germline V gene (reference sequence). This CDR3 has 11 amino acids. Trimming left V 5 bases short and J 8 bases short, with 9 bases between. The CDR3 coding sequence is TGTGCCAGTAGTCGGCAGGGAGAAGCTTTCTTT. It codes for CASSRQGEAFF.

The chain combines TRBV7-2 with TRBJ2-1; D is uncertain. The CDR3 consists of 13 residues. Germline values: CDR1 SGHTA, CDR2 FQGNSA. V was clipped by 2 bases and J by 3 bases, with 5 bases between them. This chain's CDR3 is CASSLWVYNEQFF. DNA of the CDR3: TGTGCCAGCAGCTTATGGGTCTACAATGAGCAGTTCTTC.

This clone was seen repeatedly, ten times or more. The J gene is TRBJ1-1, the V gene TRBV10-1, with D unclear. CDR3 length: 16 residues. The V gene's germline CDR1 is WNHNN and CDR2 SYGVQD (reference sequence). V gave up 4 bases and J gave up 4 bases, with 19 bases separating them. CDR3 residues: CASSVSPNRLGTEAFF. In DNA form, the CDR3 reads TGCGCCAGCAGTGTTTCGCCAAACCGTCTGGGCACTGAAGCTTTCTTT.

CDR3 residues: CASSDSIDGKSSYNSPLHF. The CDR3 DNA sequence: TGTGCCAGCAGTGACTCGATCGACGGGAAGAGCTCCTATAATTCACCCCTCCACTTT. The chain uses TRBV6-4 and TRBJ1-6; D unresolved. Germline V gene sequence: CDR1 MRHNA, CDR2 SNTAGT. Between the trimmed V and J ends, which lost 0 bases and 0 bases, there was a span of 15 bases. This CDR3 has 19 amino acids.

On this clone: One junction end does not reproduce the germline sequence, and a read error may be involved. V and J are TRBV7-7 and TRBJ2-1; no firm D call. This CDR3 comprises 14 residues. Germline values: CDR1 SSHAT, CDR2 FNYEAQ (reference sequence). CDR3 sequence (DNA): TGTGCTAGCAGCTTAGGTCCCCAGACCAATGAGCAGTTCTTC. As protein: CASSLGPQTNEQFF.

This clone appeared a single time. The rearrangement joins TRBV30 to TRBJ1-5; TRBD1 matches 7 bases. The CDR3 extends over 15 amino acids. CDR1 is GTSNPN, CDR2 SVGIG, per germline (reference sequence). The V segment lost 3 bases and the J segment 1 base; nucleotides outside the gene matches: 6. CDR3 protein: CAWSVLTGSNQPQHF. In nucleotides, the CDR3 is TGTGCCTGGAGCGTTCTGACAGGGAGCAATCAGCCCCAGCATTTT.

As to this clone: Additional DNA sequences in this sample encode the identical CDR3. The chain links TRBV7-2 to TRBJ1-5; possibly TRBD1 for D (6 bases). V dropped 1 base and J dropped 5 bases, with 12 bases sitting between them. The length of the CDR3 is 15 residues. Germline lookup yields CDR1 SGHTA and CDR2 FQGNSA. The CDR3 region has the DNA TGTGCCAGCAGCTTAGTGGGGGGCGCCGATCAGCCCCAGCATTTT. Residues: CASSLVGGADQPQHF.

The chain uses TRBV19 and TRBJ2-7; perhaps TRBD2 as D (6 bases). V lost 6 bases to trimming and J lost 0 bases, with 12 bases between them. This CDR3 region has 14 residues. Germline lookup yields CDR1 LNHDA and CDR2 SQIVND (reference sequence). DNA for the CDR3: TGTGCCAGTAGCGAAACCGGGAGCTCCTACGAGCAGTACTTC. Residues: CASSETGSSYEQYF.

This clone has just a few counts. The chain employs TRBV9 and TRBJ2-2; no definite D call. The CDR3 consists of 17 residues. Germline values: CDR1 SGDLS, CDR2 YYNGEE. V was trimmed by 4 bases and J by 0 bases, leaving 16 bases between them. The CDR3 nucleotides are TGTGCCAGCAGCCCCTCCAGCGCAAGGGCGAACACCGGGGAGCTGTTTTTT. Translating it yields CASSPSSARANTGELFF.

This rearrangement joins TRBV6-1 to TRBJ2-1; D uncertain. Looked up from germline, CDR1 is MNHNS and CDR2 is SASEGT. V lost 4 bases to trimming and J lost 10 bases, with 11 bases between them. The CDR3 is 12 residues long. For the CDR3, the DNA is TGTGCCAGCAGTGCAATAACTCCGGAGCAGTTCTTC. Translated, it gives CASSAITPEQFF.

This chain joins TRBV5-1 and TRBJ1-1, with D uncertain. Looked up from germline, CDR1 is SGHRS and CDR2 is YFSETQ. The CDR3 totals 12 residues. The V and J ends lost 2 bases and 5 bases respectively, with 7 bases between them. In DNA form, the CDR3 reads TGCGCCAGCAGCTTTTCCGGGACTGAAGCTTTCTTT. Its protein is CASSFSGTEAFF.

On this clone itself: The identical CDR3 is also encoded by other nucleotide sequences in the sample. The chain has TRBV11-3 and TRBJ2-5; D is unclear. The CDR3 is 11 residues long. Germline-derived CDR1 and CDR2 are SGHNT and YENEEA. V was shortened by 3 bases and J by 4 bases, with 3 bases between the two germline ends. In DNA, the CDR3 is TGTGCCAGCAGCTTGGGAGAGACCCAGTACTTC. Its protein product is CASSLGETQYF.

V is TRBV7-8 and J is TRBJ2-3; 11 positions match TRBD2. The CDR3 length is 17 residues. Germline V gene sequence: CDR1 SGHVS, CDR2 FQNEAQ. Trimming at V came to 4 bases and at J to 2 bases, leaving 8 bases not matched to a gene. The CDR3 spells CASSSRGTSGYTDTQYF. CDR3 DNA: TGTGCCAGCAGCTCCCGGGGGACTAGCGGTTACACAGATACGCAGTATTTT.

The count of this clone is one. CDR3 loop: CASSYQGWGNTIYF. The CDR3 bases are TGTGCCAGCAGTTATCAGGGCTGGGGAAACACCATATATTTT. The chain links TRBV5-4 to TRBJ1-3; tentatively, D is TRBD1 (5 bases). Trimming left V 5 bases short and J 4 bases short, with 13 bases between. Germline assignment: CDR1 SGHNT and CDR2 YYREEE (reference sequence). The CDR3 has 14 amino acids.

The rearrangement links TRBV6-4 to TRBJ2-3; 10 nucleotides align to TRBD2. V trimming: 4 bases; J trimming: 6 bases; junction bases outside the gene matches: 7. The CDR3 has 15 residues. Germline assignment: CDR1 MRHNA and CDR2 SNTAGT. The CDR3 protein is CASSASGRIGDTQYF. The CDR3 nucleotides read TGTGCCAGCAGTGCTAGCGGGAGAATAGGGGATACGCAGTATTTT.

This clone is a singleton in its sample. This chain joins TRBV18 and TRBJ2-7; 11 bases map to TRBD2. CDR1 and CDR2 from the germline V gene are KGHSH and LQKENI. The CDR3 sequence is 16 residues long. The V and J ends lost 3 bases and 5 bases, in that order; junction bases with no gene match: 9. CDR3 in DNA: TGTGCCAGCTCACCGGCTCTGACTAGCGGGGTGGACGAGCAGTACTTC. Translation gives CASSPALTSGVDEQYF. The full variable domain, rest sourced from reference TRBV18 and TRBJ2-7, is NAGVMQNPRHLVRRRGQEARLRCSPMKGHSHVYWYRQLPEEGLKFMVYLQKENIIDESGMPKERFSAEFPKEGPSILRIQQVVRGDSAAYFCASSPALTSGVDEQYFGPGTRLTVT.

V gene TRBV28 combines with J gene TRBJ2-7; D is perhaps TRBD2 (7 bases). The CDR3 contains 13 residues. Germline CDR1 is MDHEN and CDR2 is SYDVKM. The ends were cut back, 8 bases at V and 3 bases at J, with 14 bases in the middle. CDR3 DNA: TGTGCCAGCCGCGTCGGGGGGCGCTACGAGCAGTACTTC. This translates into CASRVGGRYEQYF.

V and J are TRBV10-3 and TRBJ1-1, with 7 bases matching TRBD1. Unmatched junction bases numbered 4, after V lost 10 bases and J lost 5 bases. The CDR3 has 11 amino acids. Germline V gene data show CDR1 as ENHRY and CDR2 as SYGVKD. CDR3 protein: CATQTGTEAFF. In nucleotides, the CDR3 is TGTGCCACCCAGACAGGGACTGAAGCTTTCTTT.

This clone was picked up a small number of times. The rearrangement joins TRBV10-1 to TRBJ2-3; 10 positions agree with TRBD2. Germline assignment: CDR1 WNHNN and CDR2 SYGVQD (reference sequence). The CDR3 length is 15 residues. After removal of 3 bases from V and 4 bases from J, the junction contained 4 bases not matched to a gene. The CDR3 bases are TGCGCCAGCAGTGACCTTCTAGCGGGGGCAGATACGCAGTATTTT. It yields the protein CASSDLLAGADTQYF.